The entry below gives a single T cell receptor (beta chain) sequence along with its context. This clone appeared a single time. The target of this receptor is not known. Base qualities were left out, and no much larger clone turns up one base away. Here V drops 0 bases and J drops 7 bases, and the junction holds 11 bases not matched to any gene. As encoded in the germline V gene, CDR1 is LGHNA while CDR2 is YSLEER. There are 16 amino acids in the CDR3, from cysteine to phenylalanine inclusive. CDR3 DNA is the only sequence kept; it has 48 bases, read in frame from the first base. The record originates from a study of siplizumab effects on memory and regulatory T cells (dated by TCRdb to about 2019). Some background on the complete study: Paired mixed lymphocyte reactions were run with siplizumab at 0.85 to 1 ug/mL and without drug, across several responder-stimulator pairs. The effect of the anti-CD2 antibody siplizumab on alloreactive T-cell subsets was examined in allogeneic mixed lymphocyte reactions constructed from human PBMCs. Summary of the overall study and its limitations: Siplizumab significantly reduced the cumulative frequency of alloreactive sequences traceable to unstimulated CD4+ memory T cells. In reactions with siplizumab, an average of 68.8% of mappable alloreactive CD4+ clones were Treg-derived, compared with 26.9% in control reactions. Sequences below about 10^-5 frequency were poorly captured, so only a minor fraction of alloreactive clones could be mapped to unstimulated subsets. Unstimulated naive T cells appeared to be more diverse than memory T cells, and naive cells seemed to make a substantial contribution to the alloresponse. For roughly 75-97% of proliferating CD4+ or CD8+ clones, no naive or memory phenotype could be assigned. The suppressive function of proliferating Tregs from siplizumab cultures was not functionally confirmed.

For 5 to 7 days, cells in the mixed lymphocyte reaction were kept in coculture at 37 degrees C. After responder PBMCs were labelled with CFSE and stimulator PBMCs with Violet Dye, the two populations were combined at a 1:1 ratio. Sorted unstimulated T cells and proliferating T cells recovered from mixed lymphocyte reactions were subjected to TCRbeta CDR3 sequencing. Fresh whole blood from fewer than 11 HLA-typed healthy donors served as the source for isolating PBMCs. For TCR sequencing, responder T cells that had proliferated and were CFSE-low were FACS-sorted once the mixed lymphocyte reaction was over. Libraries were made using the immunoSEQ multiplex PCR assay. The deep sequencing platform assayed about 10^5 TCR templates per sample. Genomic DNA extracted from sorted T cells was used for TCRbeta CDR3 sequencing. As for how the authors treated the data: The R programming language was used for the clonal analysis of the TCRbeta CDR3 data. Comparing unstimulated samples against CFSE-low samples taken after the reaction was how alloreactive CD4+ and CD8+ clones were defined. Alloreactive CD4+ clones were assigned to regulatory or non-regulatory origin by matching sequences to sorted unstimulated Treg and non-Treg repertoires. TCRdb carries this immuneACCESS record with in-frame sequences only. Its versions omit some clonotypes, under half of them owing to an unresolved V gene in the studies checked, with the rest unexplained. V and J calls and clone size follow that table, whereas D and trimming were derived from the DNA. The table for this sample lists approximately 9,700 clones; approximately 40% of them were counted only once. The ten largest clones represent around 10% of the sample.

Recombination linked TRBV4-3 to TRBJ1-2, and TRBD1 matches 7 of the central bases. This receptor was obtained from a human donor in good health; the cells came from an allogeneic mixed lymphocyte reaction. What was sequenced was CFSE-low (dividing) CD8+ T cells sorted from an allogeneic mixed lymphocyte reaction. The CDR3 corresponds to CASSQDRADRVRGYTF. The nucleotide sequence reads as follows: TGCGCCAGCAGCCAAGATCGGGCAGACAGGGTCCGTGGCTACACCTTC.